This entry is about one TCR beta chain. Its antigen is undetermined. The sample belongs to a study of shared clonotypes between healthy human individuals. The study's findings and limits: Larger estimated richness was generally seen in naive subsets than in memory subsets.

Per the authors' pipeline: ImmunoSEQ output held junction-only sequences without quality scores, so filtering differed. Measured with immunoSEQ multiplex PCR; TCRdb has only the in-frame clones, and not every one. The V and J calls and clone size are taken from that table; D and trimming were inferred from the DNA. Among 190,000 or so clones listed, 66% were seen once. The germline V and J ends were trimmed by 0 bases and 8 bases, with 20 bases remaining between them. The CDR3 length is 17 residues. CDR1 MGHRA and CDR2 YSYEKL come from the germline V gene. This receptor was taken from a man aged 25-45 years in good health. Input material: memory CD4+ T cells sorted from blood. Subset indicated: CD45RA-negative fraction. V and J are TRBV4-1 and TRBJ2-1, with D perhaps TRBD1 or TRBD2 (5 bases each). DNA of the CDR3: TGCGCCAGCAGCCAAGAGGGGAAAGGGACCGGTTATGATGAGCAGTTCTTC. It codes for CASSQEGKGTGYDEQFF.